A selection of T cell receptor beta chains follows, all from one sample in a study of CD8 T cells in Susac syndrome. TCRdb re-called the immunoSEQ multiplex PCR reads with MiXCR, one entry per CDR3 protein. The table lists hundreds of thousands of distinct CDR3 sequences, approximately 94% of them singletons. The specimen sequenced was CD4+ T cells from PBMCs. The receptors were gathered from a human donor with Susac syndrome. CDR3s include the opening cysteine and the closing phenylalanine or tryptophan. Fields, in order: J gene, D gene, V gene, clone size, CDR3 protein, CDR3 DNA. The D gene is left open where the match is weak. A clone size is listed for some rows: how often the clone was seen (once, few, many), or a class if it is expanded.

TRBJ2-7 | NA | TRBV30 | NA | CAWSSYMSSYEQYF | TGTGCCTGGAGTTCCTACATGAGCTCCTACGAGCAGTACTTC
TRBJ2-3 | NA | TRBV7-7 | NA | CASSLAGREDTQYF | TGTGCTAGCAGCTTAGCCGGCAGGGAAGATACGCAGTATTTT
TRBJ1-2 | NA | TRBV20-1 | NA | CSARPGPNYGYTF | TGCAGTGCTAGGCCAGGGCCTAACTATGGCTACACCTTC
TRBJ1-5 | NA | TRBV24-1 | NA | CATSPDSSNQPQHF | TGTGCCACCTCCCCAGATTCTAGCAATCAGCCCCAGCATTTT
TRBJ2-7 | NA | TRBV5-1 | NA | CASSLPGQGSEQYF | TGCGCCAGCAGCTTGCCGGGACAAGGCAGCGAGCAGTACTTC
TRBJ2-1 | TRBD1 | TRBV4-3 | NA | CASSQDREVRGNEQFF | TGCGCCAGCAGCCAAGATCGAGAGGTCAGGGGGAATGAGCAGTTCTTC
TRBJ1-4 | NA | TRBV27 | once | CASSFSASWDEKLFF | TGTGCCAGCAGTTTTTCGGCCAGCTGGGATGAAAAACTGTTTTTT
TRBJ1-2 | NA | TRBV20-1 | NA | CSAPPESGGWGYTF | TGCAGTGCTCCCCCGGAGTCGGGCGGTTGGGGCTACACCTTC
TRBJ2-1 | NA | TRBV6-1 | NA | CATAVNEQFF | TGTGCCACCGCAGTCAATGAGCAGTTCTTC
TRBJ1-2 | NA | TRBV6-6 | NA | CASIDQGRANSGYTF | TGTGCCAGCATCGACCAAGGACGGGCTAACTCTGGCTACACCTTC
TRBJ1-1 | NA | TRBV5-1 | few | CASSLGMNTEAFF | TGTGCCAGCAGCTTGGGGATGAACACTGAAGCTTTCTTT
TRBJ1-3 | NA | TRBV30 | once | CALKIFGNTIYF | TGTGCCCTGAAGATCTTTGGAAACACCATATATTTT
TRBJ1-6 | TRBD1 | TRBV9 | NA | CASSVERVGTGHAGALHF | TGTGCCAGCAGCGTAGAGCGTGTTGGGACAGGCCATGCGGGAGCCCTCCACTTT
TRBJ2-1 | NA | TRBV19 | NA | CASSIGLAYNEQFF | TGTGCCAGTAGTATCGGGCTAGCGTACAATGAGCAGTTCTTC
TRBJ2-3 | NA | TRBV9 | NA | CASSVRATDTQYF | TGTGCCAGCAGCGTCCGGGCTACAGATACGCAGTATTTT
TRBJ1-1 | NA | TRBV15 | few | CATSSRGDEAFF | TGTGCCACCAGCAGCCGAGGTGATGAAGCTTTCTTT
TRBJ1-2 | NA | TRBV27 | NA | CASSLSASTAYGYTF | TGTGCCAGCAGTTTATCGGCCTCCACAGCATATGGCTACACCTTC
TRBJ2-1 | NA | TRBV19 | NA | CASSIRGTYNEQFF | TGTGCCAGTAGTATTCGGGGGACCTACAATGAGCAGTTCTTC
TRBJ2-2 | TRBD2 | TRBV4-3 | once | CASSQVSAGEDGELFF | TGCGCCAGCAGCCAAGTTTCGGCGGGGGAAGACGGGGAGCTGTTTTTT
TRBJ2-5 | NA | TRBV20-1 | NA | CSARGGTVETQYF | TGCAGTGCTAGAGGGGGGACCGTAGAGACCCAGTACTTC
TRBJ2-7 | NA | TRBV19 | NA | CASRSPRDSEQYF | TGTGCCAGTAGATCCCCCCGGGACTCCGAGCAGTACTTC
TRBJ1-2 | NA | TRBV3-1 | NA | CASSQGGAHGYTF | TGTGCCAGCAGCCAAGGGGGGGCGCACGGCTACACCTTC
TRBJ2-3 | TRBD2 | TRBV5-4 | once | CASSQRSGGPDTQYF | TGTGCCAGCAGCCAGCGGAGCGGGGGGCCAGATACGCAGTATTTT
TRBJ1-4 | TRBD1 | TRBV18 | NA | CASSPPFRDSGEKLFF | TGTGCCAGCTCACCACCGTTCCGGGACAGTGGCGAAAAACTGTTTTTT
TRBJ1-6 | NA | TRBV28 | NA | CASSLRSSYNSPLHF | TGTGCCAGCAGTTTACGGAGCTCCTATAATTCACCCCTCCACTTT
TRBJ2-5 | NA | TRBV30 | NA | CAWSAQETQYF | TGTGCCTGGAGTGCGCAAGAGACCCAGTACTTC
TRBJ2-3 | NA | TRBV7-3 | NA | CASSLGGGRTDTQYF | TGTGCCAGCAGCTTGGGCGGGGGCCGCACAGATACGCAGTATTTT
TRBJ1-2 | NA | TRBV5-1 | NA | CASSARTGNYGYTF | TGCGCCAGCAGCGCCCGAACAGGGAACTATGGCTACACCTTC
TRBJ2-4 | NA | TRBV2 | NA | CASIPGHQAKNIQYF | TGTGCCAGCATTCCGGGACACCAAGCCAAAAACATTCAGTACTTC
TRBJ2-3 | NA | TRBV5-1 | NA | CASSLDRPKDTQYF | TGCGCCAGCAGCTTGGACCGACCGAAAGATACGCAGTATTTT
TRBJ1-1 | TRBD1 | TRBV2 | NA | CASSADRASVNTEAFF | TGTGCCAGCAGCGCGGACAGGGCGTCAGTGAACACTGAAGCTTTCTTT
TRBJ2-2 | NA | TRBV30 | once | CAWSVQGTVAGELFF | TGTGCCTGGAGCGTACAGGGAACGGTCGCCGGGGAGCTGTTTTTT
TRBJ1-2 | TRBD1 | TRBV20-1 | NA | CSAQDRQGYTF | TGCAGTGCTCAGGACAGGCAAGGCTACACCTTC
TRBJ1-2 | NA | TRBV12-3/TRBV12-4 | NA | CASSPAGAVGYGYTF | TGTGCCAGCAGTCCGGCAGGGGCCGTGGGGTATGGCTACACCTTC
TRBJ2-7 | NA | TRBV7-9 | NA | CASSLIGDEQYF | TGTGCCAGCAGCCTCATTGGGGATGAGCAGTACTTC
TRBJ1-2 | TRBD1 | TRBV11-2 | NA | CASSSRDRGSNYGYTF | TGTGCCAGCAGCTCCCGGGACAGGGGATCTAACTATGGCTACACCTTC
TRBJ2-1 | NA | TRBV27 | once | CASNLGRGVGDEQFF | TGTGCCTCCAACTTGGGCAGGGGCGTTGGGGATGAGCAGTTCTTC
TRBJ1-4 | TRBD1 | TRBV11-2 | NA | CASSPWTGISEKLFF | TGTGCCAGCAGCCCATGGACAGGGATAAGTGAAAAACTGTTTTTT
TRBJ1-1 | NA | TRBV29-1 | NA | CSVEGGMNTEAFF | TGCAGCGTTGAGGGGGGGATGAACACTGAAGCTTTCTTT
TRBJ2-5 | TRBD1 | TRBV4-3 | NA | CASSQGQGQTQYF | TGCGCCAGCAGCCAGGGACAGGGTCAAACCCAGTACTTC
TRBJ2-3 | TRBD2 | TRBV7-8 | NA | CASSPAGLAGADTQYF | TGTGCCAGCAGCCCCGCCGGGCTAGCGGGGGCAGATACGCAGTATTTT
TRBJ1-2 | NA | TRBV5-4 | NA | CASSSGGNYGYTF | TGTGCCAGCAGCTCCGGGGGTAACTATGGCTACACCTTC
TRBJ1-2 | TRBD1 | TRBV19 | NA | CASSMGQSGYTF | TGTGCCAGTAGTATGGGACAGAGTGGCTACACCTTC
TRBJ1-6 | NA | TRBV7-2 | NA | CASSLGVGQSLHF | TGTGCCAGCAGCTTAGGCGTAGGCCAGTCCCTCCACTTT
TRBJ2-5 | NA | TRBV7-2 | NA | CASSLGTLIQETQYF | TGTGCCAGCAGCCTCGGGACACTAATACAAGAGACCCAGTACTTC
TRBJ2-2 | TRBD1 | TRBV7-2 | NA | CASSPGTGVGTGELFF | TGTGCCAGCAGCCCCGGGACAGGGGTTGGTACCGGGGAGCTGTTTTTT
TRBJ2-7 | NA | TRBV6-5 | NA | CASSPDRLGEQYF | TGTGCCAGCAGCCCCGACAGGCTCGGGGAGCAGTACTTC
TRBJ2-1 | NA | TRBV6-5 | NA | CASSYSTPGVTYNEQFF | TGTGCCAGCAGTTACTCGACTCCCGGGGTAACTTACAATGAGCAGTTCTTC
TRBJ2-1 | TRBD2 | TRBV24-1 | NA | CATSDRGGISYNEQFF | TGTGCCACCAGTGACCGCGGGGGGATCTCCTACAATGAGCAGTTCTTC
TRBJ2-1 | NA | TRBV3-1 | NA | CASSQDFGRAEGNEQFF | TGTGCCAGCAGCCAAGATTTTGGCAGGGCGGAGGGGAATGAGCAGTTCTTC
TRBJ2-5 | NA | TRBV7-9 | NA | CASSLGGGSQETQYF | TGTGCCAGCAGCTTAGGTGGGGGCAGCCAAGAGACCCAGTACTTC
TRBJ2-5 | TRBD1 | TRBV20-1 | NA | CSAYPDRGQQETQYF | TGCAGTGCCTACCCGGACAGGGGGCAACAAGAGACCCAGTACTTC
TRBJ2-7 | NA | TRBV5-1 | NA | CASSLRTAYEQYF | TGCGCCAGCAGCTTACGGACAGCTTACGAGCAGTACTTC
TRBJ2-7 | NA | TRBV21-1 | NA | CASSKELGVYEQYF | TGTGCCAGCAGCAAAGAGTTAGGGGTTTACGAGCAGTACTTC
TRBJ2-3 | NA | TRBV5-1 | few | CASSLDAVTDTQYF | TGCGCCAGCAGCTTGGACGCGGTCACAGATACGCAGTATTTT
TRBJ2-1 | TRBD2 | TRBV5-1 | NA | CASSPGLAADEQFF | TGCGCCAGCAGCCCGGGACTAGCGGCGGATGAGCAGTTCTTC
TRBJ2-6 | NA | TRBV6-2/TRBV6-3 | few | CASSPAGLGANVLTF | TGTGCCAGCAGTCCGGCGGGGTTAGGGGCCAACGTCCTGACTTTC
TRBJ2-1 | NA | TRBV27 | NA | CASSPRTENEQFF | TGTGCCAGCAGTCCCAGGACTGAAAATGAGCAGTTCTTC
TRBJ2-7 | NA | TRBV29-1 | NA | CSVGRTHSYEQYF | TGCAGCGTTGGACGGACCCACTCCTACGAGCAGTACTTC